The rows below give T cell receptor beta chains drawn from one sample of a study of synovial regulatory T cells in juvenile arthritis. Clones were sequenced by immunoSEQ multiplex PCR, and TCRdb holds only the in-frame ones, with some missing. The sample's table shows around 10,000 clones. The material sequenced was Treg cells from blood. These receptors were taken from a donor aged 2-29 years with juvenile idiopathic arthritis. Each CDR3 is given with its conserved first and last residue. The order of the fields is V gene, clone size, J gene, CDR3 protein. Size is omitted from some rows. Given values are once, few, many or a class for expanded clones.

>TRBV4-1|.|TRBJ2-7
CASSHRVGLADSYEQYF
>TRBV4-2|.|TRBJ1-1
CASSRRGGSTEAFF
>TRBV25-1|.|TRBJ1-1
CASSAPGQGDTEAFF
>TRBV4-3|.|TRBJ1-1
CASSQELRGMNTEAFF
>TRBV5-6|medium-sized|TRBJ2-5
CASTKGETQYF
>TRBV6-5|medium-sized|TRBJ1-1
CASGSFHLYTEAFF
>TRBV5-6|.|TRBJ2-2
CASSLVYTGELFF
>TRBV5-5|.|TRBJ2-7
CASSPDRGLSYEQYF
>TRBV7-6|.|TRBJ2-7
CASSLIRGTGRGEQYF
>TRBV10-3|.|TRBJ1-2
CATAPDGNYGYTF
>TRBV19|.|TRBJ2-7
CASSIEGLPYEQYF
>TRBV6-1|.|TRBJ2-7
CASSEAHRF
>TRBV10-3|.|TRBJ1-2
CAISESRQGRYGYTF
>TRBV19|.|TRBJ1-1
CASSIDAGRVSRTEAFF
>TRBV15|.|TRBJ1-1
CATSRDRDTEAFF
>TRBV7-7|medium-sized|TRBJ2-5
CASSPGLAAQETQYF
>TRBV11-2|.|TRBJ2-2
CASTPGRDNTGELFF
>TRBV28|.|TRBJ1-5
CASSPGAGGSNQPQHF
>TRBV7-9|.|TRBJ2-7
CASSSNLPGSYEQYF
>TRBV9|.|TRBJ1-1
CASSRTGVDTEAFF
>TRBV19|.|TRBJ1-4
CASIGRGEKLFF
>TRBV7-9|.|TRBJ2-7
CASSLPLSYEQYF
>TRBV15|.|TRBJ2-1
CATSRDLGGRAITSNEQFF
>TRBV19|.|TRBJ2-4
CASSGLASNIQYF
>TRBV2|.|TRBJ2-7
CASILTGYEQYF
>TRBV6-1|.|TRBJ2-2
CASMGVVADTGELFF
>TRBV18|.|TRBJ1-1
CASSPEGVHNTEAFF
>TRBV7-3|.|TRBJ2-1
CASSSPGEDHEQFF
>TRBV6-5|.|TRBJ1-5
CASSYRQGHQPQHF
>TRBV7-9|.|TRBJ1-3
CASSLAKPGSGNTIYF
>TRBV6-4|.|TRBJ2-3
CASSRSPQSVKGTDTQYF
>TRBV2|.|TRBJ1-2
CASSETGYGGYTF
>TRBV5-1|.|TRBJ2-5
CASSLAGGSGETQYF
>TRBV5-1|.|TRBJ2-6
CASSFYQSGANVLTF
>TRBV6-6|.|TRBJ2-2
CATESGRHTGGLFF
>TRBV19|.|TRBJ2-7
CASSIGTASYEQYF
>TRBV6-6|.|TRBJ2-6
CAIRGAGSSGANVLTF
>TRBV19|.|TRBJ1-6
CASRFGTVYSPLHF
>TRBV27|.|TRBJ2-2
CASSPGTGTTGELFF
>TRBV19|.|TRBJ1-1
CASSPPGQNTEAFF
>TRBV6-5|.|TRBJ2-1
CASSRDWTSNEQFF
>TRBV4-2|.|TRBJ2-3
CASSRGVGDSTDTQYF
>TRBV5-1|.|TRBJ2-7
CASSDGSKQYF
>TRBV19|.|TRBJ2-3
CASSRGLAGTADTQYF
>TRBV27|.|TRBJ2-7
CASRQGATSLGLEYF
>TRBV4-2|.|TRBJ2-7
CASSQDRRGRDYEQYF
>TRBV2|.|TRBJ1-2
CASSLHSNYGYTF
>TRBV28|medium-sized|TRBJ2-1
CASSLYRGDYNEQFF
>TRBV19|.|TRBJ1-2
CASSIDRGYGYTF
>TRBV7-9|.|TRBJ2-3
CASSLPVFTDTQYF
>TRBV28|medium-sized|TRBJ1-5
CASSFKGVRRAQHF
>TRBV6-6|.|TRBJ1-5
CASIISGTGLGEPQHF
>TRBV6-1|.|TRBJ1-1
CASSEMGSTEAFF
>TRBV10-1|.|TRBJ1-2
CASSEDGEYGYTF
>TRBV5-4|.|TRBJ2-4
CASSLGLAGAHIQYF
>TRBV7-9|.|TRBJ2-2
CASSLNTGELFF
>TRBV30|.|TRBJ1-3
CAWDWGAIGNTIYF